A single sample gave rise to the 21 T cell receptor beta chains below, sequenced in a study of blood T cell repertoires in COVID-19. Only in-frame clones appear in the TCRdb table, and some are missing; sequencing was by immunoSEQ multiplex PCR. The sample lists 45,000 to 65,000 clones; roughly 91% were seen once. Sequenced material: peripheral blood. These receptors all stem from a human donor in a cohort sampled during active COVID-19.

The chain couples TRBV6-6 to TRBJ2-3; 12 nucleotides match TRBD2. CDR1 is MNHNY and CDR2 is SVGAGI in the germline V gene (reference sequence). Germline trimming cut 7 bases from V and 6 bases from J; bases unmatched to any gene: 5. This CDR3 contains 14 residues. The CDR3 nucleotides read TGTGCCAGCAAGACTAGCGGGGGTAGGGATACGCAGTATTTT. Amino acid sequence: CASKTSGGRDTQYF.

The rearrangement joins TRBV30 to TRBJ2-7; TRBD1 aligns across 8 bases. The CDR3 is made up of 15 amino acids. Germline loops: CDR1 GTSNPN, CDR2 SVGIG (reference sequence). J lost 4 bases, V lost 3 bases, and 11 bases had no gene match. The CDR3 loop is CAWRQRTGTLYEQYF. The CDR3, as DNA: TGTGCCTGGAGGCAGCGGACAGGGACCCTGTACGAGCAGTACTTC.

This chain connects TRBV13 to TRBJ2-1; unclear D gene. Trimming removed 0 bases from V and 5 bases from J, with 14 bases in between. The CDR3 has 16 amino acids. CDR1 and CDR2 from the germline V gene are PRHDT and FYEKMQ (reference sequence). In DNA, the CDR3 is TGTGCCAGCAGCTTAGGCAGGCAACGGTCGGACAATGAGCAGTTCTTC. This gives the protein CASSLGRQRSDNEQFF.

The chain combines TRBV7-3 with TRBJ2-7; the D is unclear. Germline V gives CDR1 SGHTA, CDR2 FQGTGA. The CDR3 extends over 12 amino acids. The ends were cut back, 2 bases at V and 7 bases at J, with 9 bases in the middle. As DNA, the CDR3 is TGTGCCAGCAGCTTATATTATATGGAGCAGTACTTC. Protein product: CASSLYYMEQYF.

The chain couples TRBV18 to TRBJ2-1, with D perhaps TRBD1 (6 bases). Germline V CDR1 and CDR2: KGHSH, LQKENI. The CDR3 is made up of 15 amino acids. Trimming removed 1 base at V and 8 bases at J, with 15 bases between. As DNA, the CDR3 is TGTGCCAGCTCACCACGGGCCCCCAGGGGCGATGAGCAGTTCTTC. Amino acids: CASSPRAPRGDEQFF.

This clone was seen just once. This chain connects TRBV5-4 to TRBJ2-3; 13 bases align to TRBD2. Losses at the gene ends were 4 bases for V and 2 bases for J; bases not matched to a gene: 10. This CDR3 has 18 amino acids. Germline CDR1 reads SGHNT; CDR2 reads YYREEE (reference sequence). Here the CDR3 reads CASSPAWGLAGLTDTQYF. The CDR3 region has the DNA TGTGCCAGCAGCCCGGCTTGGGGACTAGCGGGACTCACAGATACGCAGTATTTT.

The table lists this clone with a few counts. V is TRBV4-1 and J is TRBJ2-1; 11 bases are a match to TRBD2. V shed 3 bases, J shed 9 bases, and the junction held 7 bases outside the gene matches. From germline, CDR1 is MGHRA and CDR2 YSYEKL. CDR3 length: 15 amino acids. In DNA form, the CDR3 reads TGCGCCAGCAGCCATTCTAGCGGGGGGTCCCCTGAGCAGTTCTTC. This translates into CASSHSSGGSPEQFF.

The CDR3 DNA follows: TGCGCCAGCAGCTTGTCCGGGAATAATGAAAAACTGTTTTTT. It yields the protein CASSLSGNNEKLFF. This chain links TRBV5-1 with TRBJ1-4; D remains unclear. V was pared by 1 base and J by 4 bases, with 8 bases between. The CDR3 sequence is 14 residues long. CDR1 SGHRS and CDR2 YFSETQ come from the germline V gene.

V gene TRBV9 combines with J gene TRBJ2-7, with TRBD2 matching 8 bases. There are 14 residues in the CDR3. Trimming at V came to 0 bases and at J to 4 bases, leaving 3 bases not matched to a gene. In germline, CDR1 is SGDLS, CDR2 YYNGEE. This CDR3 reads CASSVAGREYEQYF. CDR3 coding DNA: TGTGCCAGCAGCGTAGCCGGGAGGGAATACGAGCAGTACTTC. Together with reference TRBV9 and TRBJ2-7, the CDR3 gives the full variable domain: DSGVTQTPKHLITATGQRVTLRCSPRSGDLSVYWYQQSLDQGLQFLIQYYNGEERAKGNILERFSAQQFPDLHSELNLSSLELGDSALYFCASSVAGREYEQYFGPGTRLTVT.

In the case of this clone: Other DNA sequences of this sample code for an identical CDR3. This rearrangement joins TRBV19 to TRBJ2-5, with 8 bases fitting TRBD1. This CDR3 comprises 15 residues. The ends lost 7 bases at V and 1 base at J; junction bases unmatched: 8. CDR1 and CDR2 from the germline V gene are LNHDA and SQIVND (reference sequence). The CDR3 sequence is CASTPTGVSQETQYF. The CDR3 nucleotides read TGTGCCAGTACCCCGACAGGGGTTTCCCAAGAGACCCAGTACTTC.

Concerning this clone: The same CDR3 also results from other DNA sequences found in this sample. J is TRBJ2-3 and V is TRBV5-1; 12 bases map to TRBD2. Germline assignment: CDR1 SGHRS and CDR2 YFSETQ. This CDR3 contains 14 residues. The trim removed 4 bases at V and 3 bases at J, leaving 0 bases unmatched. DNA for the CDR3: TGCGCCAGCAGCCTAGCGGGGGGGACAGATACGCAGTATTTT. Translation: CASSLAGGTDTQYF.

The chain carries TRBV28 and TRBJ1-2, with D possibly TRBD1 on 5 matching bases. Germline V gives CDR1 MDHEN, CDR2 SYDVKM. The V gene lost 8 bases and the J gene lost 7 bases, with 8 bases spanning the gap. This CDR3 region has 10 residues. CDR3 region: CASGGGGYTF. CDR3 sequence (DNA): TGTGCCAGCGGCGGGGGTGGCTACACCTTC.

In the case of this clone: The sample has other DNA sequences that encode this CDR3 too. The CDR3 DNA is TGTGCCAGTAGTATCCAGGGATTGGGTCAGCCCCAGCATTTT. Protein: CASSIQGLGQPQHF. The rearrangement links TRBV19 to TRBJ1-5, with D perhaps matching TRBD1 (5 bases). The CDR3 is 14 residues long. V was pared by 3 bases and J by 6 bases, with 12 bases between. CDR1 and CDR2 (germline): LNHDA, SQIVND (reference sequence).

V and J are TRBV11-2 and TRBJ1-2, with TRBD1 matching over 11 bases. With V trimmed by 5 bases and J by 8 bases, 16 bases remained unmatched. CDR3 length equals 17 residues. Germline V gene lookup returns CDR1 SGHAT and CDR2 FQNNGV. The CDR3 region has the DNA TGTGCCAGCAGCCCCTCGCTGGACAGGGGGCCATTGTGGGGCTACACCTTC. It encodes CASSPSLDRGPLWGYTF.

V is TRBV4-1 and J is TRBJ2-1, with D maybe TRBD1 (5 bases). The CDR3 loop spans 16 amino acids. Germline values: CDR1 MGHRA, CDR2 YSYEKL. V lost 3 bases and J 6 bases, leaving 18 bases between the germline ends. The CDR3 DNA sequence: TGCGCCAGCAGCCATCTTTCGACAGACCCTACCAATGAGCAGTTCTTC. As protein: CASSHLSTDPTNEQFF.

This chain connects TRBV28 to TRBJ1-4, with 9 bases fitting TRBD1. V shed 5 bases, J shed 0 bases, and the junction held 7 bases outside the gene matches. This CDR3 is built from 17 residues. CDR1 is MDHEN and CDR2 is SYDVKM in the germline V gene. Here the CDR3 DNA reads TGTGCCAGCAGTCAAAGGGGACAGGGTGCAACTAATGAAAAACTGTTTTTT. Its protein product is CASSQRGQGATNEKLFF.

The CDR3 is CASSLLGGALSYEQYF. The CDR3 DNA is TGTGCCAGCAGCTTATTGGGGGGGGCCCTATCCTACGAGCAGTACTTC. This chain joins TRBV11-2 and TRBJ2-7, with D possibly being TRBD2 (7 bases). CDR1 is SGHAT, CDR2 FQNNGV, per germline. V lost 2 bases and J 1 base, leaving 15 bases between the germline ends. The CDR3 extends over 16 amino acids.

This chain links TRBV5-6 with TRBJ1-2; unclear D gene. This CDR3 is built from 12 residues. Deletions cut 3 bases from V and 4 bases from J, with 7 bases between. Per the germline V gene, CDR1 is SGHDT and CDR2 is YYEEEE. The CDR3 DNA reads TGTGCCAGCAGCTCAACAAGCTATGGCTACACCTTC. Its protein is CASSSTSYGYTF.

The rearrangement uses TRBV7-9 and TRBJ2-3, with 11 bases aligning to TRBD2. Germline CDR1 reads SEHNR; CDR2 reads FQNEAQ (reference sequence). After removal of 2 bases from V and 2 bases from J, the junction contained 3 bases not matched to a gene. The CDR3 extends over 16 amino acids. The CDR3 DNA follows: TGTGCCAGCAGCTTACTAGCGGGGGGACCCACAGATACGCAGTATTTT. Residues: CASSLLAGGPTDTQYF. Using reference TRBV7-9 and TRBJ2-3 for the parts outside the CDR3, the full variable domain is DTGVSQNPRHKITKRGQNVTFRCDPISEHNRLYWYRQTLGQGPEFLTYFQNEAQLEKSRLLSDRFSAERPKGSFSTLEIQRTEQGDSAMYLCASSLLAGGPTDTQYFGPGTRLTVL.

The J gene is TRBJ1-5, the V gene TRBV19; the D gene is possibly TRBD1 (5 bases). The germline V gene encodes CDR1 LNHDA and CDR2 SQIVND (reference sequence). This CDR3 is 15 amino acids long. V gave up 8 bases and J gave up 0 bases, with 14 bases separating them. The CDR3 bases are TGTGCCAGTTCTCCGGAGGGGTTTAGCAATCAGCCCCAGCATTTT. Its translation: CASSPEGFSNQPQHF.

This chain joins TRBV27 and TRBJ2-5; 8 nucleotides agree with TRBD2. The CDR3 is made up of 13 amino acids. The ends lost 6 bases at V and 1 base at J; junction bases unmatched: 1. Germline assignment: CDR1 MNHEY and CDR2 SMNVEV (reference sequence). The CDR3 sequence: CASRTSGQETQYF. CDR3 nucleotide sequence: TGTGCCAGCAGAACTAGCGGCCAAGAGACCCAGTACTTC.